The 17 T cell receptor beta chains below all came from one sample that was sequenced in a study of metastatic and nonmetastatic thyroid tumors. From the PCR reads, TCRdb re-called clones with MiXCR. This table has around 23,000 clones, roughly 14% appearing once. Thyroid surgery took place with no prior treatment in any patient. The material sequenced was tumor tissue. These receptors all stem from a female donor with papillary thyroid cancer or a benign thyroid nodule (not recorded which). Some clones in this sample may be carry-over from other donors' samples.

Points on this clone: A junction boundary mismatches the germline segment, possibly from a read error. This chain uses TRBV2 with TRBJ1-1; no firm D call. From germline, CDR1 is SNHLY and CDR2 FYNNEI. The CDR3 sequence is 15 residues long. The chain's CDR3 is CASRRSTAGNTEAFF. The CDR3, as DNA: TGTGCCAGCCGGCGGAGCACAGCAGGAAACACTGAGGCTTTCTTT.

This clone was detected ten times or more. The chain has TRBV29-1 and TRBJ2-7; TRBD2 matches 7 bases. V lost 1 base to trimming and J lost 7 bases; unmatched junction nucleotides: 10. The CDR3 length is 14 residues. CDR1 and CDR2 from the germline V gene are SQVTM and ANQGSEA. CDR3 nucleotide sequence: TGCAGCGTTGAAGTTTCTAGCGGAGGAGGGGAGCAGTACTTC. This codes for CSVEVSSGGGEQYF.

For this clone: A much larger clone is a single base away; this may be a read error. This chain connects TRBV4-2 to TRBJ1-2; a possible D gene is TRBD1 (6 bases). Trimming removed 0 bases from V and 12 bases from J, with 17 bases in between. CDR1 is LGHNA and CDR2 is YNFKEQ in the germline V gene. The CDR3 covers 14 residues. Here the CDR3 DNA reads TGTGCCAGCAGCCAAGAGGGGGGGCACCTTGACCACACCTTC. Amino acid sequence: CASSQEGGHLDHTF.

The chain employs TRBV9 and TRBJ2-7; D is uncertain. Trimming left V 2 bases short and J 0 bases short, with 12 bases between. Germline V gene sequence: CDR1 SGDLS, CDR2 YYNGEE. The CDR3 sequence is 15 residues long. As DNA, the CDR3 is TGTGCCAGCAGCGTTAGCCCAAGCCTCTCCTACGAGCAGTACTTC. Translation: CASSVSPSLSYEQYF.

Ten or more counts support this clone. The chain is built from TRBV2 and TRBJ1-2; TRBD1 matches 8 bases. CDR1 is SNHLY, CDR2 FYNNEI, per germline. The CDR3 contains 12 residues. V lost 11 bases and J lost 6; bases outside the gene matches: 8. In nucleotides, the CDR3 is TGTGCCGGTACCTCAGGGGGCGATGGCTACACCTTC. This encodes CAGTSGGDGYTF.

Note on this clone: This may be a read error, as it is one base from a much larger clone. This rearrangement joins TRBV6-1 to TRBJ2-2, with D possibly TRBD1 on 6 matching bases. CDR1 is MNHNS and CDR2 is SASEGT in the germline V gene. V shed 10 bases and J shed 6 bases, with 15 bases lying between them. The CDR3 is 13 amino acids. CDR3 nucleotides: TGTGCCACCCAGTTCAGGGGCCCCGGGGAGCTGTTTTTT. Translating gives CATQFRGPGELFF.

This clone was found many times. The rearrangement links TRBV7-8 to TRBJ2-5; 12 positions agree with TRBD2. Losses at the gene ends were 2 bases for V and 5 bases for J; bases not matched to a gene: 3. Germline CDR1 SGHVS, CDR2 FQNEAQ. The CDR3 contains 15 residues. CDR3 coding DNA: TGTGCCAGCAGCTTACTAGCGGGGGGGCAGGAGACCCAGTACTTC. It codes for CASSLLAGGQETQYF. The whole variable domain, filled in from reference TRBV7-8 and TRBJ2-5, reads GAGVSQSPRYKVAKRGQDVALRCDPISGHVSLFWYQQALGQGPEFLTYFQNEAQLDKSGLPSDRFFAERPEGSVSTLKIQRTQQEDSAVYLCASSLLAGGQETQYFGPGTRLLVL.

There are many counts of this clone. V and J are TRBV7-9 and TRBJ1-2; D not resolved. The CDR3 has 13 residues. Germline V gives CDR1 SEHNR, CDR2 FQNEAQ (reference sequence). Trimming removed 2 bases at V and 0 bases at J, with 4 bases between. Here the CDR3 DNA reads TGTGCCAGCAGCTTAACCACTAACTATGGCTACACCTTC. Translating gives CASSLTTNYGYTF.

This clone was counted at least ten times. An end of the junction differs from the germline gene, which may be a read error. This chain links TRBV4-2 with TRBJ1-2; D possibly corresponds to TRBD1 (6 bases). The CDR3 has 15 amino acids. Germline CDR1 and CDR2: LGHNA and YNFKEQ. CDR3 loop: CTSSQARGVNYGYTF. The CDR3 bases are TGTACCAGCAGCCAAGCCAGGGGAGTTAACTATGGCTACACCTTC.

This clone came up many times. The chain has TRBV12-3 or TRBV12-4 and TRBJ2-3; the match to TRBD2 covers 8 bases. The CDR3 extends over 17 amino acids. V lost 5 bases to trimming and J lost 0 bases; unmatched junction nucleotides: 10. This CDR3 reads CASSPTVTSASTDTQYF. The CDR3 DNA reads as TGTGCCAGCAGTCCCACCGTGACTAGCGCAAGCACAGATACGCAGTATTTT.

This clone was detected many times. This sequence joins TRBV4-1 and TRBJ2-5; TRBD2 matches at 9 bases. Losses at the gene ends were 0 bases for V and 4 bases for J; bases not matched to a gene: 12. Germline lookup yields CDR1 MGHRA and CDR2 YSYEKL. The CDR3 is 18 amino acids. The CDR3 loop is CASSQDFRTSVNGETQYF. DNA of the CDR3: TGCGCCAGCAGCCAAGATTTTAGGACTAGCGTTAACGGAGAGACCCAGTACTTC.

This clone showed up many times. The sample carries other DNA sequences with the same CDR3. The chain combines TRBV5-1 with TRBJ1-1, with D unresolved. V dropped 0 bases and J dropped 10 bases, with 16 bases sitting between them. The CDR3 spans 14 residues. The germline gives CDR1 SGHRS, CDR2 YFSETQ. This chain's CDR3 is CASSLDVGQVVAFF. In DNA form, the CDR3 reads TGCGCCAGCAGCTTGGATGTTGGCCAGGTCGTAGCTTTCTTT. Full variable domain (remainder filled in from reference TRBV5-1 and TRBJ1-1): KAGVTQTPRYLIKTRGQQVTLSCSPISGHRSVSWYQQTPGQGLQFLFEYFSETQRNKGNFPGRFSGRQFSNSRSEMNVSTLELGDSALYLCASSLDVGQVVAFFGQGTRLTVV.

This clone has just a few counts. V is TRBV6-1 and J is TRBJ2-7; TRBD2 matches at 13 bases. The CDR3 contains 15 residues. V lost 5 bases and J lost 12; bases outside the gene matches: 13. CDR1 and CDR2 (germline): MNHNS, SASEGT. The CDR3 is CASSRGLAGEVNPYF. In DNA, the CDR3 is TGTGCCAGCAGTCGTGGACTAGCGGGAGAAGTCAATCCGTACTTC.

The V gene is TRBV6-1, the J gene TRBJ2-3; 14 nucleotides align to TRBD2. CDR3 size: 16 residues. The V gene's germline CDR1 is MNHNS and CDR2 SASEGT. Trimming at V came to 6 bases and at J to 0 bases, leaving 2 bases not matched to a gene. The CDR3 DNA sequence: TGTGCCAGCAGGGGACTAGCGGGGGCAAGCACAGATACGCAGTATTTT. This translates into CASRGLAGASTDTQYF.

For this clone: With a much larger clone just one base away, this may be a read error. The same CDR3 also results from other DNA sequences found in this sample. V gene TRBV2 combines with J gene TRBJ1-1; TRBD1 might be the D (5 bases). Germline V gives CDR1 SNHLY, CDR2 FYNNEI. The length of the CDR3 is 13 residues. DNA for the CDR3: TGTGCCAGCGATCGGGACGGGAACACTGAAGCTTTCTTC. It yields the protein CASDRDGNTEAFF.

In this sample, this clone turned up many times. This sequence joins TRBV20-1 and TRBJ1-1; D remains unclear. Germline values: CDR1 DFQATT, CDR2 SNEGSKA (reference sequence). The CDR3 is made up of 14 amino acids. The V end was cut by 2 bases, the J end by 1 base, with 11 bases between. For the CDR3, the DNA is TGCAGTGCTAGACGGGGTAACTGGAACACTGAAGCTTTCTTT. Translating gives CSARRGNWNTEAFF.

This clone was seen repeatedly, ten times or more. This chain joins TRBV5-1 and TRBJ2-2, with D perhaps TRBD1 or TRBD2 (5 bases each). The V and J ends lost 5 bases and 4 bases respectively, with 15 bases between them. Germline loops: CDR1 SGHRS, CDR2 YFSETQ. This CDR3 is 15 amino acids long. The CDR3 loop reads CASSSVGAATGELFF. As DNA, the CDR3 is TGCGCCAGCAGTTCTGTCGGGGCCGCCACCGGGGAGCTGTTTTTT. The variable domain in full, with the rest retrieved from reference TRBV5-1 and TRBJ2-2, is KAGVTQTPRYLIKTRGQQVTLSCSPISGHRSVSWYQQTPGQGLQFLFEYFSETQRNKGNFPGRFSGRQFSNSRSEMNVSTLELGDSALYLCASSSVGAATGELFFGEGSRLTVL.